This TCR beta chain came from a study of technical replicates of blood from several donors. The CDR3 has 15 residues. Germline CDR1 ENHRY, CDR2 SYGVKD. J gave up 6 bases and V 0 bases, and 7 bases lay outside the gene matches. Using immunoSEQ multiplex PCR, the repertoire was profiled, and TCRdb retains in-frame clones only, with some absent. The sample comprises approximately 69,000 clones, 88% of which are singletons, and 3.5% to 5.5% rests with the top ten. This rearrangement joins TRBV10-3 to TRBJ1-1; TRBD1 matches at 7 bases. Sequencing was performed on PBMCs. This sequence originates from a human donor in good health. Some clones in this sample may be carry-over from other donors' samples. The CDR3, as DNA: TGTGCCATCAGTGAGTCGACAGGGTGGGGGGCTGAAGCTTTCTTT. The encoded protein is CAISESTGWGAEAFF.